This TCR beta chain was captured by sequencing in a study of blood T cell repertoires in COVID-19. Looking at the study overall: Collection of acute and convalescent COVID-19 samples took place in the United States, Italy and Spain. Sources were T cells, B-cell-depleted T cells, or PBMCs; the material itself was cDNA or gDNA.

Study processing details: Reference gene primer amplification gave nucleated cell count estimates. This table comes from immunoSEQ multiplex PCR, and its TCRdb copy is limited to in-frame clones, with some not included. The DNA was the basis for D and trimming; V, J and clone size are from that table. Of under 150,000 clones detected, roughly 90% appear once; the ten largest clones hold 8% to 8.5%. V shed 7 bases, J shed 6 bases, and the junction held 4 bases outside the gene matches. From germline, CDR1 is SQVTM and CDR2 ANQGSEA. The CDR3 is made up of 11 amino acids. This TCR was sampled from a woman between 65 and 79 years old who had recovered from COVID-19. The chain uses TRBV29-1 and TRBJ1-2; 8 positions match TRBD1. The sequencing sample was made of peripheral blood. The CDR3 nucleotides are TGCAGCGCCTCAGGGGGCCATGGCTACACCTTC. Translation gives CSASGGHGYTF. Variable domain in full (rest from reference TRBV29-1 and TRBJ1-2): SAVISQKPSRDICQRGTSLTIQCQVDSQVTMMFWYRQQPGQSLTLIATANQGSEATYESGFVIDKFPISRPNLTFSTLTVSNMSPEDSSIYLCSASGGHGYTFGSGTRLTVV.